The 27 T cell receptor beta chains given below trace back to one sample, sequenced in a study of shared clonotypes between healthy human individuals. The method was immunoSEQ multiplex PCR; TCRdb's version includes in-frame clones alone and lacks a portion of them. The sample lists 80,000 to 100,000 clones, over 60% occurring once. Material for sequencing was memory CD8+ T cells sorted from blood. The subset is: CD45RO+ cells pooled with CCR7-negative TemRA cells. Receptor source: a man aged 25 to 40 in good health.

The CDR3 is CASSFGLARTGELFF. The CDR3 nucleotides are TGTGCCAGCAGCTTTGGACTAGCGCGCACCGGGGAGCTGTTTTTT. The V and J genes are TRBV7-9 and TRBJ2-2; 9 nucleotides match TRBD2. Germline V gene sequence: CDR1 SEHNR, CDR2 FQNEAQ (reference sequence). The CDR3 is made up of 15 amino acids. The junction had 3 bases not matched to a gene; V was cut back by 3 bases and J by 4 bases.

The chain recombines TRBV19 with TRBJ2-7; TRBD2 matches 10 bases. CDR1 LNHDA and CDR2 SQIVND come from the germline V gene (reference sequence). This CDR3 spans 16 amino acids. With V trimmed by 8 bases and J by 7 bases, 17 bases remained unmatched. The CDR3 bases are TGTGCCAGTGCGGCCTTTCCCCTAGCGGGAGTATTAGAGCAGTACTTC. Amino acid sequence: CASAAFPLAGVLEQYF.

The chain couples TRBV28 to TRBJ2-7; the D gene is possibly TRBD1 (6 bases). The V end was cut by 2 bases, the J end by 2 bases, with 13 bases between. The CDR3 has 15 residues. From germline, CDR1 is MDHEN and CDR2 SYDVKM. CDR3 in DNA: TGTGCCAGCAGTTTAGAGGGACACCGAGCCTACGAGCAGTACTTC. Residues: CASSLEGHRAYEQYF.

This clone was seen only a few times. The genes are TRBV6-4 and TRBJ2-1, with D hard to call. V lost 3 bases, J lost 6 bases, and 9 bases lay in between. Per the germline V gene, CDR1 is MRHNA and CDR2 is SNTAGT. The CDR3 contains 13 residues. DNA of the CDR3: TGTGCCAGCAGTGATGGCTCAGCCAATGAGCAGTTCTTC. Its translation is CASSDGSANEQFF.

This clone was seen repeatedly, ten times or more. Other DNA sequences in this sample translate to the same CDR3. The rearrangement joins TRBV28 to TRBJ2-7; maybe TRBD1 (6 bases). Per the germline V gene, CDR1 is MDHEN and CDR2 is SYDVKM. The CDR3 is 13 residues long. V lost 6 bases and J lost 2, with 11 bases in between. The CDR3: CASRSGHTYEQYF. The CDR3 DNA sequence: TGTGCCAGCAGATCGGGACACACCTACGAGCAGTACTTC.

The chain uses TRBV5-1 and TRBJ1-2; possible D gene TRBD1, 6 bases. The germline V gene has CDR1 SGHRS and CDR2 YFSETQ. The V and J ends lost 5 bases and 4 bases respectively, with 12 bases between them. The CDR3 extends over 13 amino acids. This CDR3 is CASRPDSTYGYTF. CDR3 DNA: TGCGCCAGCAGGCCGGACAGCACCTATGGCTACACCTTC.

V gene TRBV2 combines with J gene TRBJ2-2, with D possibly being TRBD2 (7 bases). Germline V lookup: CDR1 SNHLY, CDR2 FYNNEI. V was cut by 6 bases and J by 2 bases, with 13 bases left in between. The CDR3 is made up of 15 amino acids. CDR3 nucleotides: TGTGCCAGCAGGCGGGGGCTAGATAACACCGGGGAGCTGTTTTTT. Translation: CASRRGLDNTGELFF. Full variable domain (missing parts from reference TRBV2 and TRBJ2-2): EPEVTQTPSHQVTQMGQEVILRCVPISNHLYFYWYRQILGQKVEFLVSFYNNEISEKSEIFDDQFSVERPDGSNFTLKIRSTKLEDSAMYFCASRRGLDNTGELFFGEGSRLTVL.

CDR3 in DNA: TGTGCCAGCAGCTTCGAGAAAGCGGCAAACACCGGGGAGCTGTTTTTT. As protein: CASSFEKAANTGELFF. J is TRBJ2-2 and V is TRBV7-8, with D perhaps matching TRBD2 (5 bases). The CDR3 covers 16 residues. The germline gives CDR1 SGHVS, CDR2 FQNEAQ. V gave up 3 bases and J gave up 2 bases, with 13 bases separating them.

The gene calls are TRBV9 and TRBJ2-7, with a possible D match to TRBD1 (5 bases). The CDR3 extends over 12 amino acids. Germline CDR1 SGDLS, CDR2 YYNGEE. The V gene lost 5 bases and the J gene lost 2 bases, with 8 bases spanning the gap. DNA for the CDR3: TGTGCCAGCAGTAGGGGCCCCTACGAGCAGTACTTC. As protein: CASSRGPYEQYF.

The chain uses TRBV5-1 and TRBJ2-5; 11 positions match TRBD2. CDR3 length: 17 residues. V shed 5 bases, J shed 1 base, and the junction held 10 bases outside the gene matches. CDR1 is SGHRS, CDR2 YFSETQ, per germline. Here the CDR3 DNA reads TGCGCCAGCAGTGCACTAGCGGGAGAGAACACCCAAGAGACCCAGTACTTC. It translates to CASSALAGENTQETQYF.

This rearrangement joins TRBV5-1 to TRBJ2-1; D is unresolved. This CDR3 region has 15 residues. Germline V gene sequence: CDR1 SGHRS, CDR2 YFSETQ. V dropped 0 bases and J dropped 0 bases, with 7 bases sitting between them. The CDR3 DNA follows: TGCGCCAGCAGCTTGGACGGAAACTCCTACAATGAGCAGTTCTTC. Translation: CASSLDGNSYNEQFF.

The chain couples TRBV28 to TRBJ2-7; D ambiguous. V lost 8 bases and J lost 3, with 8 bases in between. CDR1 is MDHEN and CDR2 is SYDVKM in the germline V gene. The CDR3 covers 11 residues. CDR3 coding DNA: TGTGCCAGCGGGTACTACTACGAGCAGTACTTC. This sequence encodes CASGYYYEQYF.

The chain has TRBV4-2 and TRBJ1-1; D remains ambiguous. Germline V CDR1 and CDR2: LGHNA, YNFKEQ. Trimming pared 5 bases from V and 4 bases from J, leaving 11 bases between. The CDR3 covers 13 residues. CDR3 sequence reads: CASSSGVGTEAFF. CDR3 bases: TGTGCCAGCAGCTCCGGGGTCGGCACTGAAGCTTTCTTT.

The chain uses TRBV1 and TRBJ1-1. TRBV1 is flagged as a pseudogene. This CDR3 is built from 19 residues. CDR3 DNA: TGCACCAGCAGCCAAGGAATCCACCGACGGCTACTTTGGAAACTTGAAGCTTTCTTT. Protein product: CTSSQGIHRRLLWKLEAFF.

The table lists this clone with many counts. The chain joins TRBV21-1 to TRBJ2-1. TRBV21-1 is a pseudogene. CDR3 length: 10 residues. The CDR3 here is CASSKNEQFF. The CDR3 DNA is TGTGCCAGCAGCAAAAATGAGCAGTTCTTC.

This clone was observed a single time. This chain links TRBV5-4 with TRBJ1-2; 8 nucleotides match TRBD1. V was clipped by 3 bases and J by 7 bases; unmatched bases: 11. The CDR3 length is 15 residues. Germline CDR1 and CDR2: SGHNT and YYREEE (reference sequence). DNA for the CDR3: TGTGCCAGCAGCTCAGGGACAGGAGGGAGGTTTGGCTACACCTTC. Translation gives CASSSGTGGRFGYTF.

The rearrangement joins TRBV28 to TRBJ2-2, with D unresolved. V was pared by 8 bases and J by 7 bases, with 11 bases between. The CDR3 is made up of 12 amino acids. Germline V CDR1 and CDR2: MDHEN, SYDVKM. The CDR3 region is CASALEDGELFF. The CDR3 DNA reads as TGTGCCAGCGCCCTTGAGGACGGGGAGCTGTTTTTT.

The chain recombines TRBV28 with TRBJ2-7, with D possibly being TRBD2 (5 bases). V lost 7 bases and J 0 bases, leaving 19 bases between the germline ends. Germline V gene lookup returns CDR1 MDHEN and CDR2 SYDVKM. The CDR3 is made up of 16 amino acids. In DNA form, the CDR3 reads TGTGCCAGCACCGGAATGAGGCGGGTCAGCTCCTACGAGCAGTACTTC. Amino acids: CASTGMRRVSSYEQYF.

With respect to this clone: Distinct nucleotide sequences in the sample also encode this CDR3. The gene calls are TRBV19 and TRBJ2-7; 13 nucleotides agree with TRBD2. The CDR3 length is 15 residues. Trimming at V came to 9 bases and at J to 4 bases, leaving 9 bases not matched to a gene. Germline CDR1 is LNHDA and CDR2 is SQIVND (reference sequence). CDR3 in amino acids: CASTRTSGSRYEQYF. The CDR3 region has the DNA TGTGCCAGCACCAGGACTAGCGGGAGTAGGTACGAGCAGTACTTC.

The V call is TRBV7-8, the J call TRBJ1-5, with D hard to call. Germline V CDR1 and CDR2: SGHVS, FQNEAQ. V was trimmed by 1 base and J by 0 bases, leaving 7 bases between them. The CDR3 runs to 15 residues. The CDR3 region has the DNA TGTGCCAGCAGCTTAGGGGGTTCTAGCAATCAGCCCCAGCATTTT. It specifies CASSLGGSSNQPQHF.

V gene TRBV6-5 combines with J gene TRBJ1-2; D gene unclear. This CDR3 spans 13 amino acids. V lost 2 bases and J lost 4, with 8 bases in between. Per germline, CDR1 MNHEY and CDR2 SVGAGI. CDR3 region: CASSYATGYGYTF. CDR3 DNA: TGTGCCAGCAGTTACGCTACCGGCTATGGCTACACCTTC.

CDR3 nucleotides: TGTGCCAGCACCCCCTCGGCGGGGTCCTACGAGCAGTACTTC. Amino acids: CASTPSAGSYEQYF. The V call is TRBV28, the J call TRBJ2-7; tentatively, D is TRBD2 (6 bases). Germline values: CDR1 MDHEN, CDR2 SYDVKM. Trimming took 7 bases from V and 1 from J, leaving 14 bases between them. This CDR3 is 14 amino acids long.

V gene TRBV6-4 combines with J gene TRBJ2-7, with 8 bases matching TRBD2. Germline loops: CDR1 MRHNA, CDR2 SNTAGT. CDR3 length: 15 residues. The ends lost 6 bases at V and 0 bases at J; junction bases unmatched: 7. CDR3 coding DNA: TGTGCCAGCAGCGTAGAGAGCGGGAGCTCCTACGAGCAGTACTTC. Residues: CASSVESGSSYEQYF.

This rearrangement joins TRBV15 to TRBJ1-5; TRBD1 might be the D (6 bases). From germline, CDR1 is LNHNV and CDR2 YYDKDF (reference sequence). The CDR3 consists of 15 residues. Between the trimmed V and J ends, which lost 2 bases and 2 bases, there was a span of 10 bases. CDR3 DNA sequence: TGTGCCACCAGCAGATCAGCAGGGGGCAATCAGCCCCAGCATTTT. Amino acids: CATSRSAGGNQPQHF.

About this clone: The same CDR3 can be traced to other DNA sequences in this sample. The V call is TRBV4-3, the J call TRBJ2-6; perhaps TRBD2 as D (6 bases). Germline-derived CDR1 and CDR2 are LGHNA and YSLEER. V was cut by 0 bases and J by 4 bases, with 10 bases left in between. This CDR3 spans 16 amino acids. CDR3 nucleotide sequence: TGCGCCAGCAGCCAAGAAGGAGGGGCGGGGGCCAACGTCCTGACTTTC. Protein sequence: CASSQEGGAGANVLTF.

This clone was seen only once. The gene calls are TRBV9 and TRBJ1-1, with 8 bases lining up with TRBD1. After removal of 4 bases from V and 1 base from J, the junction contained 9 bases not matched to a gene. Germline-derived CDR1 and CDR2 are SGDLS and YYNGEE. This CDR3 is 16 amino acids long. The CDR3 reads CASSSPTGQGNTEAFF. The CDR3 DNA sequence: TGTGCCAGCAGCTCCCCCACCGGACAGGGGAACACTGAAGCTTTCTTT.

This rearrangement joins TRBV4-3 to TRBJ1-5; D gene uncertain. The CDR3 is made up of 15 amino acids. Germline V gives CDR1 LGHNA, CDR2 YSLEER. The ends were cut back, 0 bases at V and 6 bases at J, with 12 bases in the middle. The CDR3 region is CASSQDRHTSQPQHF. CDR3 nucleotide sequence: TGCGCCAGCAGCCAAGATAGACATACGAGTCAGCCCCAGCATTTT.